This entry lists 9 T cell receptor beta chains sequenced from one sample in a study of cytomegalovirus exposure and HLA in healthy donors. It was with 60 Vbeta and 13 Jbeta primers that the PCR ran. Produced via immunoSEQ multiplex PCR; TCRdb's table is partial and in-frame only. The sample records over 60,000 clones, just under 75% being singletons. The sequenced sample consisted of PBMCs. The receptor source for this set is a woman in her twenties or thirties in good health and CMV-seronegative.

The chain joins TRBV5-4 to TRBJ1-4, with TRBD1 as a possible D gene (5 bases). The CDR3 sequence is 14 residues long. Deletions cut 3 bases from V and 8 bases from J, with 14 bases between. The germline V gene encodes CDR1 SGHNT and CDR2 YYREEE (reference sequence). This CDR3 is CASSSTVLGEKLFF. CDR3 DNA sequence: TGTGCCAGCAGCTCGACAGTTCTCGGAGAAAAACTGTTTTTT.

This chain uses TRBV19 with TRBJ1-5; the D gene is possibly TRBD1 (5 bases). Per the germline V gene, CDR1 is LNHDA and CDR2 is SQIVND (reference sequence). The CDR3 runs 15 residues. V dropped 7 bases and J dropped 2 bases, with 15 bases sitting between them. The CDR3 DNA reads TGTGCCAGTATGGGGCAGGGCCTTGGCAATCAGCCCCAGCATTTT. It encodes CASMGQGLGNQPQHF.

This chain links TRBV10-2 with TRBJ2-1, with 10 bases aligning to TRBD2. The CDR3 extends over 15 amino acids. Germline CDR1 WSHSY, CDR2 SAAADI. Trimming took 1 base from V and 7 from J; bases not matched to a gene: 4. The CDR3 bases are TGCGCCAGCAGTGAGTGGTCTAGCGGGAGAAATGAGCAGTTCTTC. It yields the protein CASSEWSSGRNEQFF.

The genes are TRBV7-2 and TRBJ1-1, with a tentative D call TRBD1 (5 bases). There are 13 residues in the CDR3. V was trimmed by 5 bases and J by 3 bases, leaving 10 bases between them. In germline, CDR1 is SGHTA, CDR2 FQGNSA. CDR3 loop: CASSPSRDTEAFF. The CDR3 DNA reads TGTGCCAGCAGCCCCTCCAGGGACACTGAAGCTTTCTTT.

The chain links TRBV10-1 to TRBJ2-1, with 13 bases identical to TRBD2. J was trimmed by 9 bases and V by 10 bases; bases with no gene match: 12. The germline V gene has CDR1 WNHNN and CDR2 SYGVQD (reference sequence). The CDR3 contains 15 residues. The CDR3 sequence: CAIPGTSGKICEQFF. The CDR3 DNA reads TGCGCCATACCCGGGACTAGCGGGAAAATTTGTGAGCAGTTCTTC.

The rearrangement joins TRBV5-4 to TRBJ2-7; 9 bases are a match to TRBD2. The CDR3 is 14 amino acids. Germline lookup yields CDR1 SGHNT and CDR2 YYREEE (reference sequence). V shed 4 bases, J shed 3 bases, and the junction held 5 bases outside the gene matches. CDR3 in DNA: TGTGCCAGCAGCCCCCTAGCGGGGAACTACGAGCAGTACTTC. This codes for CASSPLAGNYEQYF.

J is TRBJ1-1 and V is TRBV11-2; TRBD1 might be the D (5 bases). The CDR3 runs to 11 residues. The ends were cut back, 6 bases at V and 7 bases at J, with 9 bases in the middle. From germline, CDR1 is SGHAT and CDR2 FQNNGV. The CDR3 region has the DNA TGTGCCAGCAGTCGACAGAGTGAAGCTTTCTTT. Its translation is CASSRQSEAFF. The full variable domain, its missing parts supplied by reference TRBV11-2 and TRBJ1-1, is EAGVAQSPRYKIIEKRQSVAFWCNPISGHATLYWYQQILGQGPKLLIQFQNNGVVDDSQLPKDRFSAERLKGVDSTLKIQPAKLEDSAVYLCASSRQSEAFFGQGTRLTVV.

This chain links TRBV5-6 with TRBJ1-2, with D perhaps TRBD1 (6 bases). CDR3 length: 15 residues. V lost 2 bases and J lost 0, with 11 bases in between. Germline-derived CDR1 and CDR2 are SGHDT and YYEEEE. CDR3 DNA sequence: TGTGCCAGCAGCTTCCGGCAGGGGCCTAACTATGGCTACACCTTC. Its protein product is CASSFRQGPNYGYTF.

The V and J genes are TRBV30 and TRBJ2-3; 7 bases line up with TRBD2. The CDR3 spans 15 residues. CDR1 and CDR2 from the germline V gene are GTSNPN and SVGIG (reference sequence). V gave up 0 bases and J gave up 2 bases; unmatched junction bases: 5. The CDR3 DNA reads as TGTGCCTGGAGTGTGGGAGGGAGGGCCACAGATACGCAGTATTTT. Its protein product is CAWSVGGRATDTQYF.